This T cell receptor (beta chain) was documented in a study of cytomegalovirus exposure and HLA in healthy donors. At the level of the study: The roughly 120 validation repertoires matched the roughly 630 first-cohort repertoires in platform, a later analysis reported. Overall study results and limits: Through in vitro validation, three CMV-associated chains were shown to be specific for CMV antigens. Among TCR beta chains, those listed as cytomegalovirus-associated numbered around 180. In the approximately 120 validation repertoires, a later analysis found that first-cohort TCR clusters tended to co-occur.

The germline V gene has CDR1 MDHEN and CDR2 SYDVKM. The CDR3 contains 15 residues. Trimming took 6 bases from V and 4 from J; bases not matched to a gene: 10. Remarks on this clone: What it recognizes is unknown.

The data were produced by immunoSEQ multiplex PCR, yet TCRdb's version contains in-frame clones alone and is incomplete. The top ten clones hold more than 0.8% of a sample with some 67,000 clones, about 94% of them seen once. The sequence derives from a young woman in good health and CMV-seronegative. Sequenced: PBMCs. This sequence joins TRBV28 and TRBJ1-1, with TRBD1 matching over 8 bases. CDR3 coding DNA: TGTGCCAGCAGCGTACCCGGGACAGGAAGCACTGAAGCTTTCTTT. It specifies CASSVPGTGSTEAFF. Filled out from reference TRBV28 and TRBJ1-1, the complete variable domain reads DVKVTQSSRYLVKRTGEKVFLECVQDMDHENMFWYRQDPGLGLRLIYFSYDVKMKEKGDIPEGYSVSREKKERFSLILESASTNQTSMYLCASSVPGTGSTEAFFGQGTRLTVV.